The 27 T cell receptor beta chains presented below share a single source sample, sequenced in a study of T cell responses to AZD1222 COVID-19 vaccine. TCRdb's copy holds only in-frame clones and misses some; the assay was immunoSEQ multiplex PCR. The table records about 130,000 clones, more than 85% of them present only once. The specimen comprised peripheral blood, sampled on day 0 of AZD1222 vaccination. Receptors originate from an adult in good health.

The chain joins TRBV7-9 to TRBJ2-1; a weak D match, TRBD2 (5 bases). The germline V gene has CDR1 SEHNR and CDR2 FQNEAQ (reference sequence). CDR3 length equals 16 residues. Trimming left V 5 bases short and J 0 bases short, with 14 bases between. In DNA, the CDR3 is TGTGCCAGCAGCCCTCCAGTAGGGAGCTCCTACAATGAGCAGTTCTTC. This gives the protein CASSPPVGSSYNEQFF. The whole variable domain, remainder taken from reference TRBV7-9 and TRBJ2-1, is DTGVSQNPRHKITKRGQNVTFRCDPISEHNRLYWYRQTLGQGPEFLTYFQNEAQLEKSRLLSDRFSAERPKGSFSTLEIQRTEQGDSAMYLCASSPPVGSSYNEQFFGPGTRLTVL.

V is TRBV6-5 and J is TRBJ1-1; D gene unclear. Trimming pared 7 bases from V and 0 bases from J, leaving 9 bases between. The CDR3 is made up of 13 amino acids. The germline CDR1 and CDR2 sequences are MNHEY and SVGAGI. CDR3 coding DNA: TGTGCCAGCACCGAGAACATGAACACTGAAGCTTTCTTT. Translating it yields CASTENMNTEAFF.

The chain carries TRBV10-3 and TRBJ1-2, with D possibly TRBD1 on 5 matching bases. The CDR3 consists of 13 residues. V gave up 4 bases and J gave up 4 bases, with 10 bases separating them. In germline, CDR1 is ENHRY, CDR2 SYGVKD. This CDR3 is CAISVRQSYGYTF. The CDR3 nucleotides are TGTGCCATCAGTGTAAGACAGTCCTATGGCTACACCTTC.

The chain recombines TRBV27 with TRBJ2-7; TRBD1 is a possible D gene (6 bases). Germline V gene data show CDR1 as MNHEY and CDR2 as SMNVEV (reference sequence). V shed 5 bases and J shed 6 bases, with 8 bases lying between them. The CDR3 runs 11 residues. The CDR3 DNA follows: TGTGCCAGCAGTACAGGGTCCGAGCAGTACTTC. Its translation: CASSTGSEQYF.

V gene TRBV4-1 combines with J gene TRBJ2-1; D uncertain. There are 16 residues in the CDR3. Trimming stripped 3 bases from V and 0 bases from J, with 12 bases between. Germline V gene sequence: CDR1 MGHRA, CDR2 YSYEKL. CDR3 DNA sequence: TGCGCCAGCAGCCAGATTGACGTTATCTCCTACAATGAGCAGTTCTTC. Translated, it gives CASSQIDVISYNEQFF.

This sequence joins TRBV28 and TRBJ2-1; 12 nucleotides align to TRBD2. The V gene's germline CDR1 is MDHEN and CDR2 SYDVKM. CDR3 size: 14 residues. The J segment lost 3 bases and the V segment lost 6 bases, leaving 0 bases of the junction unmatched. The CDR3 here is CASRLAGGYNEQFF. The CDR3 DNA reads TGTGCCAGCAGACTAGCGGGAGGCTACAATGAGCAGTTCTTC. The full variable domain, its missing parts supplied by reference TRBV28 and TRBJ2-1, is DVKVTQSSRYLVKRTGEKVFLECVQDMDHENMFWYRQDPGLGLRLIYFSYDVKMKEKGDIPEGYSVSREKKERFSLILESASTNQTSMYLCASRLAGGYNEQFFGPGTRLTVL.

This rearrangement joins TRBV28 to TRBJ1-4, with 7 bases matching TRBD1. Per the germline V gene, CDR1 is MDHEN and CDR2 is SYDVKM. Trimming cost V 4 bases and J 8 bases; bases outside gene matches: 10. This CDR3 region has 15 residues. The CDR3 DNA reads TGTGCCAGCAGTTCCTACGACAGGGAGGGAGAAAAACTGTTTTTT. This encodes CASSSYDREGEKLFF.

The rearrangement links TRBV6-1 to TRBJ2-2, with D perhaps TRBD2 (5 bases). CDR1 MNHNS and CDR2 SASEGT come from the germline V gene. The V end lost 2 bases, the J end lost 4 bases, and 17 bases lay between the germline ends. There are 17 residues in the CDR3. The CDR3 loop reads CASSEYGAGRSTGELFF. In DNA, the CDR3 is TGTGCCAGCAGTGAATACGGTGCGGGCAGGAGCACCGGGGAGCTGTTTTTT.

This clone appeared once. This chain links TRBV6-4 with TRBJ1-2, with 8 bases fitting TRBD1. The ends lost 0 bases at V and 4 bases at J; junction bases unmatched: 4. This CDR3 is built from 15 residues. CDR1 is MRHNA and CDR2 is SNTAGT in the germline V gene. The CDR3 sequence is CASSDSGTGSYGYTF. In nucleotides, the CDR3 is TGTGCCAGCAGTGACTCCGGGACAGGTTCCTATGGCTACACCTTC.

This chain links TRBV7-9 with TRBJ1-2; tentative D call: TRBD1 (5 bases). Germline CDR1 is SEHNR and CDR2 is FQNEAQ (reference sequence). The CDR3 runs 15 residues. The V end lost 3 bases, the J end lost 2 bases, and 13 bases lay between the germline ends. The CDR3, as DNA: TGTGCCAGCAGCTTGGTGGGCAGGGAGAACTATGGCTACACCTTC. Translating gives CASSLVGRENYGYTF. The entire variable domain, with the rest obtained from reference TRBV7-9 and TRBJ1-2, is as follows: DTGVSQNPRHKITKRGQNVTFRCDPISEHNRLYWYRQTLGQGPEFLTYFQNEAQLEKSRLLSDRFSAERPKGSFSTLEIQRTEQGDSAMYLCASSLVGRENYGYTFGSGTRLTVV.

The V gene is TRBV9, the J gene TRBJ1-1; D ambiguous. Trimming removed 3 bases at V and 0 bases at J, with 6 bases between. Germline CDR1 SGDLS, CDR2 YYNGEE. The CDR3 is made up of 13 amino acids. This chain's CDR3 is CASSADMNTEAFF. The CDR3 DNA reads as TGTGCCAGCAGCGCTGACATGAACACTGAAGCTTTCTTT. Full variable domain (missing parts from reference TRBV9 and TRBJ1-1): DSGVTQTPKHLITATGQRVTLRCSPRSGDLSVYWYQQSLDQGLQFLIQYYNGEERAKGNILERFSAQQFPDLHSELNLSSLELGDSALYFCASSADMNTEAFFGQGTRLTVV.

The DNA for the CDR3 is TGTGCCAGCAGTTCAAGCGGGAATAGCAAAAACATTCAGTACTTC. Its translation is CASSSSGNSKNIQYF. This sequence joins TRBV6-5 and TRBJ2-4; TRBD2 matches at 7 bases. The CDR3 loop spans 15 amino acids. Germline lookup yields CDR1 MNHEY and CDR2 SVGAGI. Unmatched junction bases numbered 6, after V lost 4 bases and J lost 3 bases.

This clone was seen a single time. The rearrangement joins TRBV18 to TRBJ1-2; 7 nucleotides line up with TRBD1. In germline, CDR1 is KGHSH, CDR2 LQKENI. The CDR3 loop spans 14 amino acids. After removal of 3 bases from V and 2 bases from J, the junction contained 3 bases not matched to a gene. CDR3 in DNA: TGTGCCAGCTCACCCTCGGGACAGAACTATGGCTACACCTTC. This gives the protein CASSPSGQNYGYTF.

The V call is TRBV30, the J call TRBJ2-3, with TRBD2 identical over 8 bases. This CDR3 spans 12 amino acids. V trimming: 5 bases; J trimming: 5 bases; junction bases outside the gene matches: 3. Germline CDR1 and CDR2: GTSNPN and SVGIG (reference sequence). CDR3 protein: CAWGAGVDTQYF. CDR3 sequence (DNA): TGTGCCTGGGGAGCGGGAGTAGATACGCAGTATTTT.

The table lists this clone with a count of one. This chain uses TRBV5-1 with TRBJ2-5, with D tentatively TRBD1 (5 bases). From germline, CDR1 is SGHRS and CDR2 YFSETQ. The ends were cut back, 0 bases at V and 4 bases at J, with 10 bases in the middle. CDR3 length: 14 residues. CDR3 coding DNA: TGCGCCAGCAGCTTGGAGGGGAACGGAGAGACCCAGTACTTC. Protein: CASSLEGNGETQYF.

This clone was seen only once. The J gene is TRBJ2-7, the V gene TRBV5-8, with unresolved D. CDR3 length: 15 residues. Per germline, CDR1 SGHTS and CDR2 YDEGEE. Trimming removed 1 base from V and 5 bases from J, with 16 bases in between. CDR3 in amino acids: CASSLIGRSTHEQYF. The CDR3 DNA follows: TGTGCCAGCAGCTTGATAGGTCGCAGTACCCACGAGCAGTACTTC.

The J gene is TRBJ2-7, the V gene TRBV7-6, with 7 bases matching TRBD2. CDR3 length: 19 amino acids. The V segment lost 5 bases and the J segment 6 bases; nucleotides outside the gene matches: 25. Germline V gene data show CDR1 as SGHVS and CDR2 as FNYEAQ. The DNA of the CDR3 is TGTGCCAGCAGCCGAACTCCAAGGACGGGGGAGGGCCTTAATAGCGAGCAGTACTTC. It translates to CASSRTPRTGEGLNSEQYF.

The chain has TRBV7-3 and TRBJ2-2; D is ambiguous. CDR1 is SGHTA and CDR2 is FQGTGA in the germline V gene. V was pared by 3 bases and J by 1 base, with 6 bases between. The CDR3 is 14 residues long. The CDR3 coding sequence is TGTGCCAGCAGCTTCGACGGGAACACCGGGGAGCTGTTTTTT. This codes for CASSFDGNTGELFF.

This chain connects TRBV5-1 to TRBJ1-2, with 9 bases aligning to TRBD1. CDR3 length equals 17 residues. V dropped 3 bases and J dropped 0; count of bases not matched to a gene: 9. Germline CDR1 and CDR2: SGHRS and YFSETQ. In DNA, the CDR3 is TGCGCCAGCAGCTCGACAGGGGGGGAAAGGACTAACTATGGCTACACCTTC. Translating gives CASSSTGGERTNYGYTF.

The CDR3 region is CATSYDPGQGPLPVNEKLFF. The DNA for the CDR3 is TGTGCCACCAGTTATGATCCGGGACAGGGTCCTTTGCCGGTTAATGAAAAACTGTTTTTT. This chain connects TRBV24-1 to TRBJ1-4; 9 bases are a match to TRBD1. Trimming at V came to 6 bases and at J to 4 bases, leaving 20 bases not matched to a gene. Germline V gene lookup returns CDR1 KGHDR and CDR2 SFDVKD. This CDR3 is built from 20 residues.

The V and J genes are TRBV29-1 and TRBJ2-7; 8 bases map to TRBD1. Per the germline V gene, CDR1 is SQVTM and CDR2 is ANQGSEA. The CDR3 runs 14 residues. V trimming: 4 bases; J trimming: 4 bases; junction bases outside the gene matches: 9. In DNA, the CDR3 is TGCAGCGTTGGTCCGATGCGGGACAGGTACGAGCAGTACTTC. This sequence encodes CSVGPMRDRYEQYF.

The V and J genes are TRBV9 and TRBJ2-3, with 8 bases aligning to TRBD2. Germline V gene data show CDR1 as SGDLS and CDR2 as YYNGEE. The CDR3 runs 16 residues. V dropped 3 bases and J dropped 4; count of bases not matched to a gene: 10. The chain's CDR3 is CASSEGTRSISDTQYF. The CDR3 coding sequence is TGTGCCAGCAGCGAGGGGACTAGAAGTATTTCAGATACGCAGTATTTT.

The chain joins TRBV15 to TRBJ2-7, with 8 bases matching TRBD1. J gave up 1 base and V 3 bases, and 5 bases lay outside the gene matches. The CDR3 sequence is 15 residues long. Germline V gene lookup returns CDR1 LNHNV and CDR2 YYDKDF (reference sequence). The CDR3 nucleotides read TGTGCCACCAGCAGGGGGACAGGAACATCCTACGAGCAGTACTTC. Translated, it gives CATSRGTGTSYEQYF.

This chain joins TRBV30 and TRBJ1-2; maybe TRBD1 (6 bases). The germline CDR1 and CDR2 sequences are GTSNPN and SVGIG (reference sequence). The V end was cut by 4 bases, the J end by 4 bases, with 13 bases between. The CDR3 runs 13 residues. The CDR3 nucleotides read TGTGCCTGGAACACCGGACAGCGCTATGGCTACACCTTC. Translating gives CAWNTGQRYGYTF.

The CDR3 bases are TGTGCCAGCAGTTCCACTAGCGTTGGCGCCGGGGAGCTGTTTTTT. Protein: CASSSTSVGAGELFF. This rearrangement joins TRBV6-5 to TRBJ2-2, with 7 positions matching TRBD2. The V gene's germline CDR1 is MNHEY and CDR2 SVGAGI. Trimming took 4 bases from V and 6 from J; bases not matched to a gene: 8. This CDR3 spans 15 amino acids.

The V call is TRBV5-4, the J call TRBJ1-2; D not resolved. The CDR3 consists of 13 residues. Trimming removed 7 bases from V and 5 bases from J, with 15 bases in between. Germline V CDR1 and CDR2: SGHNT, YYREEE (reference sequence). The CDR3 DNA follows: TGTGCCAGCGAGCCCAGTCAAGGGTATGGCTACACCTTC. This sequence encodes CASEPSQGYGYTF.

This chain joins TRBV18 and TRBJ1-2; 8 bases agree with TRBD1. CDR3 size: 13 residues. Germline CDR1 is KGHSH and CDR2 is LQKENI. Trimming cost V 5 bases and J 3 bases; bases outside gene matches: 2. The chain's CDR3 is CASSSGGDYGYTF. DNA of the CDR3: TGTGCCAGCTCATCAGGGGGCGACTATGGCTACACCTTC. The full variable domain, in which reference TRBV18 and TRBJ1-2 provide the parts outside the CDR3, is NAGVMQNPRHLVRRRGQEARLRCSPMKGHSHVYWYRQLPEEGLKFMVYLQKENIIDESGMPKERFSAEFPKEGPSILRIQQVVRGDSAAYFCASSSGGDYGYTFGSGTRLTVV.